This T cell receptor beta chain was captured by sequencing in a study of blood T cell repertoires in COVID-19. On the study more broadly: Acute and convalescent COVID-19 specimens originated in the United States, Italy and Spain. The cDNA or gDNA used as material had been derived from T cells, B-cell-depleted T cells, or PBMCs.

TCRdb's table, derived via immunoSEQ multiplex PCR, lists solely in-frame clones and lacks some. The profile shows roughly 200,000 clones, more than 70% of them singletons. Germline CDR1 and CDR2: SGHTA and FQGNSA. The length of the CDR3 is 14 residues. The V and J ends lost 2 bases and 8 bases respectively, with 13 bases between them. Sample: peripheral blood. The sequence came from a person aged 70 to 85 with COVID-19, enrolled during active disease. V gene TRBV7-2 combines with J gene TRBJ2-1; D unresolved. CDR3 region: CASSLLLALDEQFF. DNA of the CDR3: TGTGCCAGCAGCTTACTCCTGGCCCTTGATGAGCAGTTCTTC.